This is a list of T cell receptor beta chains from one sample in a study of blood T cell repertoires in COVID-19. The table came from immunoSEQ multiplex PCR; TCRdb's copy has only in-frame clones and leaves some out. The table includes under 250,000 clones, about three quarters detected once. The sample was peripheral blood. Receptor source: a woman aged 70-85 years with acute or convalescent COVID-19. CDR3s include the opening cysteine and the closing phenylalanine or tryptophan. Fields, in order: V gene, clone size, CDR3 protein. Not all rows give a size; the values are once, few, many and, for expanded clones, a class.

>TRBV27|-
CASSFHGQGLYGYTF
>TRBV5-4|-
CASSLGPSGRRRAGELFF
>TRBV7-6|-
CASSRAGSQNTGELFF
>TRBV3-1/TRBV3-2|-
CASSQDAGDQPQHF
>TRBV11-2|many
CASSLGPNEQYF
>TRBV9|-
CASSWGQGAADSPLHF
>TRBV29-1|many
CSARTGSREQYF
>TRBV7-3|-
CASSPDITSGRAIGTDTQYF
>TRBV2|-
CASRMEPSGNNEQFF
>TRBV6-6|-
CASSYSIQAFYNEQFF
>TRBV25-1|once
CASSVHRGDEKLFF
>TRBV5-5|few
CASSLGGLGETQYF
>TRBV11-1|-
CASSFTHSDRAKGYTF
>TRBV4-1|-
CASSQGVGQKRAFF
>TRBV3-1/TRBV3-2|once
CASGRSGIISSYEQYF
>TRBV24-1|-
CATSDTGTGGAGANVLTF
>TRBV28|-
CASSIRQGAQQPQHF
>TRBV5-1|-
CASSLGGAETQYF
>TRBV5-5|few
CASSTAGAAASYNSPLHF
>TRBV27|-
CASSFGRTGYGYTF
>TRBV28|-
CASSPRFEQYF
>TRBV28|-
CASSLMGGGYGYTF
>TRBV13|-
CASSLGQDRNNSPLHF
>TRBV9|once
CASSVGSSGDYEQYF
>TRBV9|-
CASKASGNTGELFF
>TRBV7-2|-
CASSFREWGYTF
>TRBV27|-
CASTSDGVYGYTF
>TRBV24-1|-
CATSLRGLETQYF
>TRBV7-2|-
CASSLYRDQETQYF
>TRBV29-1|-
CSVRTDGQPQHF
>TRBV5-4|-
CASSFPGQQTYYEQYF
>TRBV7-9|few
CASSFNRGNEQYF
>TRBV18|-
CASSPPALLNEQYF
>TRBV20-1|once
CSANRAEAFF
>TRBV10-3|-
CAISESLQGATEAFF
>TRBV11-2|-
CASSLDPQVGVQPQHF
>TRBV5-1|few
CASSLAGQGSSPLHF